These T cell receptor beta chains were read from a single sample in a study of human T cells and chemical hapten exposure. One entry per CDR3 protein, called by TCRdb with MiXCR from the RACE reads. The sample lists around 56,000 distinct CDR3 sequences; over 9% were seen once. The source material was whole blood, sampled in connection with sensitization to the hapten diphenylcyclopropenone (DPC). The receptors shown here come from a middle-aged man with alopecia areata. Some clones in this sample may be carry-over from other donors' samples. The CDR3 runs from the conserved cysteine through the conserved F or W. The order of the fields is CDR3 length, V gene, clone size, D gene, J gene, CDR3 protein, CDR3 DNA. The D gene is left open where the match is weak. Some rows have no size entry. The others give once, few or many, or a class for an expanded clone.

16	TRBV20-1	many	.	TRBJ1-4	CSARDRGGWTNEKLFF	TGCAGTGCTAGAGACCGGGGGGGTTGGACTAATGAAAAACTGTTTTTT
11	TRBV28	few	.	TRBJ2-3	CASSLKDTQYF	TGTGCCAGCAGTTTAAAAGATACGCAGTATTTT
16	TRBV7-2	.	.	TRBJ2-2	CASSPSSAPSTGELFF	TGTGCCAGCAGCCCGTCTAGCGCTCCTTCAACCGGGGAGCTGTTTTTT
15	TRBV24-1	many	TRBD2	TRBJ2-1	CATSDLTAGGTEQFF	TGTGCCACCAGTGATTTGACCGCGGGAGGTACTGAGCAGTTCTTC
15	TRBV11-2	.	.	TRBJ2-3	CASSLSEGRTDTQYF	TGTGCCAGCAGCTTGTCTGAGGGTCGCACAGATACGCAGTATTTT
15	TRBV4-1	many	.	TRBJ2-7	CASSQDWQGRYEQYF	TGCGCCAGCAGCCAAGATTGGCAGGGACGGTACGAGCAGTACTTC
13	TRBV29-1	few	TRBD2	TRBJ2-3	CSGGLAGTDTQYF	TGCAGCGGGGGACTAGCGGGAACAGATACGCAGTATTTT
14	TRBV7-9	many	TRBD1	TRBJ1-4	CASSFSGGSEKLFF	TGTGCCAGCAGCTTCTCAGGGGGCAGTGAAAAACTGTTTTTT
15	TRBV5-1	few	TRBD2	TRBJ2-7	CASSLKAGGGHEQYF	TGCGCCAGCAGCTTGAAGGCGGGAGGGGGTCACGAGCAGTACTTC
13	TRBV7-9	few	TRBD1	TRBJ2-7	CASSWGQDYEQYF	TGTGCCAGCAGCTGGGGACAGGACTACGAGCAGTACTTC
13	TRBV27	few	.	TRBJ2-7	CASSLSRSYEQYF	TGTGCCAGCAGTCTTTCGCGGTCCTACGAGCAGTACTTC
14	TRBV20-1	few	TRBD1	TRBJ1-1	CSARQGAMNTEAFF	TGCAGTGCCAGGCAGGGGGCTATGAACACTGAAGCTTTCTTT
15	TRBV2	few	TRBD2	TRBJ2-1	CASSAGLAGKNEQFF	TGTGCCAGCAGTGCGGGACTAGCGGGTAAAAATGAGCAGTTCTTC
13	TRBV29-1	many	.	TRBJ1-1	CSGREALNTEAFF	TGCAGCGGGCGGGAAGCCCTGAACACTGAAGCTTTCTTT
15	TRBV6-1	few	.	TRBJ1-2	CASSAPRQADYGYTF	TGTGCCAGCAGTGCTCCCCGACAGGCTGACTATGGCTACACCTTC
16	TRBV7-8	.	TRBD1	TRBJ2-6	CASRTLRGLGANVLTF	TGTGCCAGCAGAACCCTCAGGGGGCTTGGGGCCAACGTCCTGACTTTC
16	TRBV28	.	TRBD1	TRBJ2-5	CASGEGQAVWLETQYF	TGTGCCAGCGGCGAAGGACAGGCCGTTTGGTTGGAGACCCAGTACTTC
16	TRBV20-1	many	.	TRBJ2-2	CSANHWGPSNTGELFF	TGCAGTGCTAACCACTGGGGACCCTCGAACACCGGGGAGCTGTTTTTT
15	TRBV20-1	many	TRBD2	TRBJ2-1	CSAAGTSGTYNEQFF	TGCAGTGCTGCCGGGACTAGCGGTACCTACAATGAGCAGTTCTTC
14	TRBV2	.	TRBD2	TRBJ2-5	CASSGGLAGETQYF	TGTGCCAGCAGCGGCGGACTAGCGGGAGAGACCCAGTACTTC
13	TRBV29-1	.	.	TRBJ2-1	CSVERFGGNEQFF	TGCAGCGTCGAGCGGTTCGGTGGCAATGAGCAGTTCTTC
12	TRBV28	few	.	TRBJ1-1	CASRIGSTEAFF	TGTGCCAGCAGGATTGGGTCCACTGAAGCTTTCTTT
11	TRBV6-2/TRBV6-3	few	.	TRBJ2-1	CASSLNSEQFF	TGTGCCAGCAGTCTTAATAGTGAGCAGTTCTTC
14	TRBV7-9	many	.	TRBJ2-7	CASSLGGVRDEQYF	TGTGCCAGCAGCTTAGGAGGGGTTCGGGACGAGCAGTACTTC
13	TRBV6-1	.	TRBD1	TRBJ2-7	CASGTELSYEQYF	TGTGCCAGCGGGACAGAACTCTCCTACGAGCAGTACTTC
13	TRBV7-9	.	.	TRBJ2-5	CASRAGVQETQYF	TGTGCCAGCAGAGCAGGGGTACAAGAGACCCAGTACTTC
13	TRBV20-1	few	TRBD1	TRBJ2-2	CSADRGGSGELFF	TGCAGTGCGGACAGGGGTGGCAGCGGGGAGCTGTTTTTT
16	TRBV7-2	.	.	TRBJ2-1	CASSPRGVSSYNEQFF	TGTGCCAGCAGCCCCCGGGGCGTTAGCTCCTACAATGAGCAGTTCTTC
12	TRBV18	many	.	TRBJ2-1	CASSSTNNEQFF	TGTGCCAGCTCATCCACGAACAATGAGCAGTTCTTC
14	TRBV27	.	TRBD2	TRBJ2-4	CASSPPGLPNIQYF	TGTGCCAGCAGTCCCCCGGGACTACCTAACATTCAGTACTTC
16	TRBV13	few	.	TRBJ1-2	CASSLTQARGDYGYTF	TGTGCCAGCAGCCTAACCCAGGCCAGGGGAGATTATGGCTACACCTTC
13	TRBV7-3	few	TRBD2	TRBJ2-7	CASSLGAGDEQYF	TGTGCCAGCAGCTTAGGGGCGGGAGACGAGCAGTACTTC
14	TRBV9	many	.	TRBJ2-1	CASSVGVSGFEQFF	TGTGCCAGCAGCGTAGGAGTTAGCGGTTTTGAGCAGTTCTTC
15	TRBV19	.	TRBD1	TRBJ1-4	CASSTGTATNEKLFF	TGTGCCAGTAGTACCGGGACAGCAACTAATGAAAAACTGTTTTTT
15	TRBV7-8	.	TRBD1	TRBJ2-7	CASSLALRQGGEQYF	TGTGCCAGCAGCTTAGCCCTTAGACAGGGCGGCGAGCAGTACTTC
14	TRBV10-3	many	TRBD2	TRBJ2-1	CAISPTSGIGEQFF	TGTGCCATCAGCCCCACTAGCGGGATTGGTGAGCAGTTCTTC
12	TRBV28	once	.	TRBJ2-3	CASTEGTDTQYF	TGTGCCAGCACCGAAGGGACAGATACGCAGTATTTT
14	TRBV11-2	.	.	TRBJ2-5	CASSLERRPWDQYF	TGTGCCAGCAGCTTAGAAAGGCGCCCATGGGACCAGTACTTC
13	TRBV5-1	few	.	TRBJ2-7	CASREIGSYEQYF	TGCGCCAGCCGGGAGATCGGGTCCTACGAGCAGTACTTC
18	TRBV6-1	many	TRBD1	TRBJ2-2	CASSEKWWGQSNTGELFF	TGTGCCAGCAGTGAGAAGTGGTGGGGACAGAGCAACACCGGGGAGCTGTTTTTT
15	TRBV24-1	many	.	TRBJ1-1	CATSDSRLLSEEAFF	TGTGCCACCAGTGATTCTCGGTTACTCAGCGAGGAAGCTTTCTTT
14	TRBV27	few	.	TRBJ1-5	CASSLSTGSQPQHF	TGTGCCAGCAGTTTATCCACAGGGTCTCAGCCCCAGCATTTT
15	TRBV28	many	TRBD1	TRBJ2-3	CASSLYRGDTDTQYF	TGTGCCAGCAGTTTATACAGGGGTGACACAGATACGCAGTATTTT
13	TRBV20-1	.	.	TRBJ1-4	CSGSVATNEKLFF	TGCAGTGGATCCGTTGCAACTAATGAAAAACTGTTTTTT
15	TRBV5-4	few	.	TRBJ2-2	CASRIGSANTGELFF	TGTGCCAGCAGGATCGGGAGCGCGAACACCGGGGAGCTGTTTTTT
13	TRBV5-6	many	.	TRBJ2-1	CASSLRTYNEQFF	TGTGCCAGCAGCCTGAGGACTTACAATGAGCAGTTCTTC
17	TRBV4-2	many	.	TRBJ2-4	CASSQQTSNGPKNIQYF	TGTGCCAGCAGCCAACAGACCTCCAACGGGCCCAAAAACATTCAGTACTTC
14	TRBV7-2	.	TRBD1	TRBJ1-2	CASSRGTGSYGYTF	TGTGCCAGCAGCCGCGGGACAGGATCCTATGGCTACACCTTC
16	TRBV9	few	TRBD2	TRBJ2-7	CASSVNPSGSRYEQYF	TGTGCCAGCAGCGTAAACCCTAGCGGGAGCCGCTACGAGCAGTACTTC